This T cell receptor (beta chain) was recovered during a study of OX40 agonist ivuxolimab in advanced cancers. As for the study in general: Patients receiving dose escalation had hepatocellular carcinoma, melanoma, renal cell or head and neck cancer.

Study-wide results and caveats: Low normalized T-cell clonal expansion was additionally recorded for some nonresponders.

On this clone: Its matching antigen is unknown.

Using immunoSEQ multiplex PCR, the repertoire was profiled, and TCRdb retains in-frame clones only, with some absent. Counted here are some 80,000 clones, roughly 90% occurring once; the ten biggest clones make up 0.72%. The germline V gene encodes CDR1 LNHDA and CDR2 SQIVND (reference sequence). V lost 6 bases, J lost 13 bases, and 15 bases stayed unmatched. The length of the CDR3 is 16 residues. Sample: CD4+ or CD8+ T cells sorted from blood, taken in a trial of the OX40 agonist ivuxolimab. V is TRBV19 and J is TRBJ1-6; 10 bases are a match to TRBD1. This clonotype originated in an adult with an advanced solid tumor such as melanoma, head and neck, liver or kidney cancer. The CDR3 nucleotides read TGTGCCAGTAGCGGACAACACGGGACAGGGGAGACTCCCCTCCACTTT. Translating gives CASSGQHGTGETPLHF.